These 9 T cell receptor beta chains share one sample of origin, sequenced in a study of blood T cell repertoires in COVID-19. The method was immunoSEQ multiplex PCR; TCRdb's version includes in-frame clones alone and lacks a portion of them. The table lists hundreds of thousands of clones, 80% to 90% of them singletons. Material for sequencing was peripheral blood. The receptors shown here come from a man aged 35 to 55 with acute or convalescent COVID-19.

The CDR3 DNA is TGTGCCAGCAGCTTAGACACAGCCAACCAAGAGACCCAGTACTTC. Its protein is CASSLDTANQETQYF. The chain carries TRBV11-1 and TRBJ2-5; no firm D call. CDR3 length: 15 residues. Germline lookup yields CDR1 SGHAT and CDR2 FQDESV (reference sequence). With 1 base removed from V and 0 bases from J, the gap between germline ends came to 9 bases.

The chain employs TRBV14 and TRBJ2-7; 7 bases line up with TRBD2. With 1 base clipped from V and 2 bases from J, the junction kept 8 bases outside the gene matches. CDR1 and CDR2 (germline): SGHDN, FVKESK. The CDR3 has 16 amino acids. The CDR3 region is CASSQVAGPFAYEQYF. CDR3 in DNA: TGTGCCAGCAGCCAAGTAGCGGGCCCCTTCGCCTACGAGCAGTACTTC.

This sequence joins TRBV28 and TRBJ1-5, with TRBD1 as a possible D gene (5 bases). Trimming removed 9 bases at V and 1 base at J, with 7 bases between. Germline-derived CDR1 and CDR2 are MDHEN and SYDVKM. The length of the CDR3 is 12 residues. The CDR3 DNA reads TGTGCCAGTGGGGGGAGCAATCAGCCCCAGCATTTT. Protein product: CASGGSNQPQHF.

The rearrangement joins TRBV27 to TRBJ1-1; a weak D match, TRBD1 (5 bases). The germline gives CDR1 MNHEY, CDR2 SMNVEV (reference sequence). The CDR3 length is 14 residues. V was cut by 5 bases and J by 0 bases, with 10 bases left in between. The CDR3 reads CASSLGRVNTEAFF. Written as DNA, the CDR3 is TGTGCCAGCAGTCTGGGGCGTGTGAACACTGAAGCTTTCTTT.

This chain joins TRBV9 and TRBJ1-5; D call uncertain. The CDR3 sequence is 14 residues long. Trimming shortened V by 0 bases and J by 1 base, and 5 bases separated the two germline ends. Germline CDR1 reads SGDLS; CDR2 reads YYNGEE. CDR3 residues: CASSVGQSNQPQHF. In nucleotides, the CDR3 is TGTGCCAGCAGCGTAGGGCAGAGCAATCAGCCCCAGCATTTT.

V usage is TRBV11-1 and J usage is TRBJ2-1; tentative D call: TRBD1 (5 bases). Trimming took 1 base from V and 4 from J, leaving 11 bases between them. The CDR3 totals 15 residues. Germline values: CDR1 SGHAT, CDR2 FQDESV (reference sequence). CDR3 sequence (DNA): TGTGCCAGCAGCTTAGGGCCAGGGTCGTACAATGAGCAGTTCTTC. Encoded protein: CASSLGPGSYNEQFF.

This chain joins TRBV6-2 or TRBV6-3 and TRBJ2-6; D unclear. The CDR3 covers 17 residues. Trimming removed 0 bases at V and 0 bases at J, with 9 bases between. Germline-derived CDR1 and CDR2 are MNHEY and SVGEGT. This chain's CDR3 is CASSYSTDLSGANVLTF. In DNA form, the CDR3 reads TGTGCCAGCAGTTACTCAACAGACCTCTCTGGGGCCAACGTCCTGACTTTC.

The V call is TRBV27, the J call TRBJ2-3, with D maybe TRBD1 (5 bases). Germline V CDR1 and CDR2: MNHEY, SMNVEV (reference sequence). The CDR3 runs to 15 residues. The germline V and J ends were trimmed by 0 bases and 7 bases, with 14 bases remaining between them. The CDR3 region has the DNA TGTGCCAGCAGTTTATCGTCCAGGGATCCGTATACGCAGTATTTT. Translating it yields CASSLSSRDPYTQYF.

The V gene is TRBV6-5, the J gene TRBJ2-2; D is unresolved. Germline V gene sequence: CDR1 MNHEY, CDR2 SVGAGI. V was cut by 6 bases and J by 2 bases, with 7 bases left in between. The CDR3 contains 13 residues. DNA of the CDR3: TGTGCCAGCAGGGCTCCAAACACCGGGGAGCTGTTTTTT. It yields the protein CASRAPNTGELFF.